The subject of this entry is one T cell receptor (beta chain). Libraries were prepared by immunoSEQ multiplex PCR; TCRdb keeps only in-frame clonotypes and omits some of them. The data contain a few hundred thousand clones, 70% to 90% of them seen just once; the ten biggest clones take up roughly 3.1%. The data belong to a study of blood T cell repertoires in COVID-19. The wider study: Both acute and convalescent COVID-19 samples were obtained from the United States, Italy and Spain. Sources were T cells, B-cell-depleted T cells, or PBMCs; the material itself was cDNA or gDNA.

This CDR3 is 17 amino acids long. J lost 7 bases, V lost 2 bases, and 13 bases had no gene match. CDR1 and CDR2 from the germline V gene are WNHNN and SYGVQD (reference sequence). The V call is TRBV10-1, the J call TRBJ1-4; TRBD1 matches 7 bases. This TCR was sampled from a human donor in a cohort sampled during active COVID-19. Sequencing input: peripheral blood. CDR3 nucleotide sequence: TGCGCCAGCAGTGAGGTTCGAAGGGACAGCGGGGGTGAAAAACTGTTTTTT. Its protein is CASSEVRRDSGGEKLFF.